The rows below give T cell receptor beta chains drawn from one sample of a study of cytomegalovirus exposure and HLA in healthy donors. Method: immunoSEQ multiplex PCR; TCRdb's copy keeps in-frame clones and lacks some. The profile shows some 150,000 clones, 60% to 70% of them singletons. Sequenced material: PBMCs. These receptors came from a woman aged 55-70 years in good health and CMV-seropositive. Both conserved end residues are part of each CDR3. D genes are given only for firm matches. Where a row states a size, it is once, few, many or the class of an expanded clone; other rows omit it.

d_gene	v_gene	j_gene	abundance	CDR3aa	CDR3nt
NA	TRBV7-2	TRBJ2-7	NA	CASSQDRTGSHGEQYF	TGTGCCAGCAGCCAAGACCGGACGGGGAGTCACGGCGAGCAGTACTTC
TRBD1	TRBV4-2	TRBJ1-2	NA	CASSPGTGGVYGYTF	TGTGCCAGCAGCCCTGGGACAGGGGGCGTTTATGGCTACACCTTC
NA	TRBV4-3	TRBJ2-6	NA	CASSQDRGSGANVLTF	TGCGCCAGCAGCCAAGATAGAGGGTCTGGGGCCAACGTCCTGACTTTC
TRBD1	TRBV4-3	TRBJ2-2	once	CASSQEGQGPGELFF	TGCGCCAGCAGCCAAGAAGGACAGGGACCCGGGGAGCTGTTTTTT
NA	TRBV20-1	TRBJ1-1	few	CSARLRGEAFF	TGCAGTGCCCGTCTCCGGGGGGAAGCTTTCTTT
TRBD1	TRBV7-8	TRBJ2-7	many	CASSFAGTVNEQYF	TGTGCCAGCAGCTTTGCCGGGACAGTTAACGAGCAGTACTTC
NA	TRBV11-2	TRBJ2-3	few	CASSLGRTFDSSTDTQYF	TGTGCCAGCAGCTTAGGCCGTACTTTTGATTCTAGCACAGATACGCAGTATTTT
TRBD1	TRBV5-1	TRBJ1-2	NA	CASSMGQWFGYTF	TGCGCCAGCAGCATGGGACAGTGGTTTGGCTACACCTTC
NA	TRBV4-1	TRBJ1-2	NA	CASSQTQKTGPYGYTF	TGCGCCAGCAGCCAGACACAGAAGACAGGCCCCTATGGCTACACCTTC
TRBD2	TRBV19	TRBJ2-5	few	CASRGTSSAQETQYF	TGTGCCAGTAGGGGGACTAGCTCGGCGCAAGAGACCCAGTACTTC
NA	TRBV7-2	TRBJ1-1	NA	CASSSDGLPNTEAFF	TGTGCCAGCAGCTCAGACGGACTTCCGAACACTGAAGCTTTCTTT
NA	TRBV13	TRBJ2-7	few	CASSRREPVSYEQYF	TGTGCCAGCAGCCGCCGGGAACCCGTCTCCTACGAGCAGTACTTC
TRBD1	TRBV6-5	TRBJ1-3	NA	CASTPGQHSGNTIYF	TGTGCCAGCACCCCGGGACAGCACTCTGGAAACACCATATATTTT
NA	TRBV21-1	TRBJ2-7	NA	CASTLPRPGVLYEQYF	TGTGCCAGCACTCTCCCCCGTCCCGGGGTCCTCTACGAGCAGTACTTC
NA	TRBV19	TRBJ1-1	NA	CASSIPDTEAFF	TGTGCCAGTAGTATTCCCGACACTGAAGCTTTCTTT
TRBD2	TRBV28	TRBJ2-1	few	CASSPPQGAGGSVYNEQFF	TGTGCCAGCAGTCCCCCACAGGGTGCGGGAGGGAGCGTCTACAATGAGCAGTTCTTC
TRBD2	TRBV7-2	TRBJ2-7	NA	CASTRTSSSYEQYF	TGTGCCAGCACCCGGACTAGCAGCTCCTACGAGCAGTACTTC
NA	TRBV7-9	TRBJ2-4	once	CASSLGQKNIQYF	TGTGCCAGCAGCTTAGGACAGAAAAACATTCAGTACTTC
TRBD2	TRBV30	TRBJ2-3	NA	CAWSTLAGRTQYF	TGTGCCTGGAGTACGCTAGCGGGACGAACGCAGTATTTT
TRBD2	TRBV10-1	TRBJ2-3	NA	CASQREGTDTQYF	TGCGCCAGCCAGCGGGAGGGCACAGATACGCAGTATTTT
NA	TRBV27	TRBJ2-1	NA	CASRGASRYGGNEQFF	TGTGCCAGCAGGGGGGCCTCTAGGTACGGCGGCAATGAGCAGTTCTTC
NA	TRBV9	TRBJ1-2	NA	CASSVDPREERGYTF	TGTGCCAGCAGCGTAGACCCCCGGGAGGAGCGTGGCTACACCTTC
TRBD1	TRBV19	TRBJ1-1	NA	CASSDRARTEAFF	TGTGCCAGTAGCGACAGGGCACGCACTGAAGCTTTCTTT
TRBD1	TRBV27	TRBJ1-2	few	CASSSQGEWYGYTF	TGTGCCAGCAGTTCGCAGGGGGAGTGGTATGGCTACACCTTC
TRBD2	TRBV28	TRBJ2-7	NA	CASSLWPGGMQYF	TGTGCCAGCAGTTTATGGCCGGGGGGGATGCAGTACTTC
TRBD2	TRBV28	TRBJ2-1	NA	CASRVAGELGQFF	TGTGCCAGCAGGGTAGCGGGAGAGCTAGGGCAGTTCTTC
NA	TRBV27	TRBJ2-5	NA	CATGLQGRETQYF	TGTGCCACAGGTCTCCAGGGTAGGGAGACCCAGTACTTC
NA	TRBV2	TRBJ1-1	few	CASTSQGGAEAFF	TGTGCCAGCACCTCGCAGGGAGGCGCTGAAGCTTTCTTT
TRBD1	TRBV25-1	TRBJ2-7	NA	CASSEKGVRGPEQYF	TGTGCCAGCAGTGAAAAGGGAGTCAGGGGGCCCGAGCAGTACTTC
TRBD2	TRBV19	TRBJ2-7	few	CASSMSSGTYEQYF	TGTGCCAGTAGTATGTCTAGCGGCACCTACGAGCAGTACTTC
NA	TRBV7-9	TRBJ2-7	NA	CASSRRGFYEQYF	TGTGCCAGCAGCCGCAGGGGTTTTTACGAGCAGTACTTC
NA	TRBV12-2	TRBJ1-2	NA	CASRLQGSRVYGYTF	TGTGCAAGTCGCTTGCAGGGCAGTCGAGTCTATGGCTACACCTTC
NA	TRBV19	TRBJ1-1	NA	CASSKYTTMNTEAFF	TGTGCCAGTAGTAAGTACACAACAATGAACACTGAAGCTTTCTTT
TRBD2	TRBV7-9	TRBJ2-5	NA	CASSLTASGSGETQYF	TGTGCCAGCAGCTTAACGGCTAGCGGGAGTGGGGAGACCCAGTACTTC
NA	TRBV4-2	TRBJ2-5	NA	CASSPGLERTWEQYF	TGTGCCAGCAGCCCCGGACTGGAGAGGACCTGGGAGCAGTACTTC
TRBD1	TRBV7-2	TRBJ2-2	NA	CASSLHSGQGETGELFF	TGTGCCAGCAGCTTACATTCGGGACAGGGTGAGACCGGGGAGCTGTTTTTT
TRBD1	TRBV7-9	TRBJ2-7	NA	CASSFSGTGSYEQYF	TGTGCCAGCAGCTTTTCCGGGACAGGGAGCTACGAGCAGTACTTC
NA	TRBV1	TRBJ2-6	NA	CTSSQDPRRSGANVLTF	TGCACCAGCAGCCAAGATCCCAGGCGCTCTGGGGCCAACGTCCTGACTTTC
TRBD2	TRBV9	TRBJ2-3	NA	CASSVARASGGTDTQYF	TGTGCCAGCAGCGTAGCTCGGGCTAGCGGGGGCACAGATACGCAGTATTTT
TRBD2	TRBV6-6	TRBJ2-7	NA	CASSSHWEGLYEQYF	TGTGCCAGCAGTTCCCATTGGGAGGGCCTCTACGAGCAGTACTTC
NA	TRBV29-1	TRBJ1-1	NA	CSVEGGASTEAFF	TGCAGCGTTGAAGGGGGCGCGAGCACTGAAGCTTTCTTT
TRBD2	TRBV10-2	TRBJ2-1	NA	CASIKPPGLAGLYNEQFF	TGCGCCAGCATCAAACCTCCGGGACTAGCGGGCCTATACAATGAGCAGTTCTTC
NA	TRBV11-2	TRBJ2-5	NA	CASSLRGLEQETQYF	TGTGCCAGCAGCTTACGGGGGTTGGAACAAGAGACCCAGTACTTC
NA	TRBV6-5	TRBJ2-1	NA	CASSYDSTTLNNEQFF	TGTGCCAGCAGTTACGACAGCACCACTTTAAACAATGAGCAGTTCTTC
TRBD2	TRBV4-2	TRBJ2-1	NA	CASSPARLAEYNEQFF	TGTGCCAGCAGCCCGGCACGACTAGCGGAGTACAATGAGCAGTTCTTC